In its sample, the clone carrying this TCR beta chain was seen many times. One entry per CDR3 protein results from TCRdb running MiXCR on the RACE reads. The data show around 300,000 distinct CDR3 sequences, 5.5% seen once. The sample originates from a study of human T cells and chemical hapten exposure. After removal of 4 bases from V and 6 bases from J, the junction contained 6 bases not matched to a gene. Germline CDR1 and CDR2: SQVTM and ANQGSEA. This CDR3 contains 13 residues. Time point described: pre-sensitization, week 0. Specified treatment: therapeutic diphenylcyclopropenone sensitization with weekly scalp DPC.

This clonotype was sampled from a woman between 18 and 29 years old with alopecia areata. Some clones in this sample may be carry-over from other donors' samples. The chain employs TRBV29-1 and TRBJ2-4; 7 bases are shared with TRBD1. Here the sequenced sample was whole blood, taken in connection with sensitization to the hapten diphenylcyclopropenone (DPC). The CDR3 DNA is TGCAGCGTTGGGCAGGGGGATCGAAACATTCAGTACTTC. Amino acid sequence: CSVGQGDRNIQYF.